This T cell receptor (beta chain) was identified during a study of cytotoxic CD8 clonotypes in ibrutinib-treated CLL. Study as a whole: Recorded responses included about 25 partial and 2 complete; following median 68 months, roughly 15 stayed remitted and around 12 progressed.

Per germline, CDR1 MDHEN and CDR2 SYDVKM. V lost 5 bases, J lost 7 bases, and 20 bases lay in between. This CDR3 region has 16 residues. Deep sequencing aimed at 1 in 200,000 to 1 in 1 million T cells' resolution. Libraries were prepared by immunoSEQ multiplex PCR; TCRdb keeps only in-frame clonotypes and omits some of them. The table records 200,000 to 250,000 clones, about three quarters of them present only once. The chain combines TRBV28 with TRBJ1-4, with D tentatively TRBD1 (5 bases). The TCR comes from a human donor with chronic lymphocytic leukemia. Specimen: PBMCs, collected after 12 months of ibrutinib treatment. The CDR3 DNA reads TGTGCCAGCAGTCCTGGGACGGCAGCCGGGGGTGAAAAACTGTTTTTT. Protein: CASSPGTAAGGEKLFF.